A selection of T cell receptor beta chains follows, all from one sample in a study of cytomegalovirus exposure and HLA in healthy donors. Profiled with immunoSEQ multiplex PCR; TCRdb holds only in-frame clones, not every one. The sample shows 110,000 to 150,000 clones, 70% to 75% of them seen only once. The sequencing input was PBMCs. The receptors here all came from a human donor in good health. Each CDR3 is given with its conserved first and last residue. A D gene is named only where the DNA matches it firmly. The size entry is marked missing in some rows and otherwise reads once, few, many or a size class.

NA,TRBV29-1,NA,TRBJ2-3,TGCAGCGTTGAAGATCACAGGGTCCTCGGTACGCAGTATTTT,CSVEDHRVLGTQYF
TRBD1,TRBV19,NA,TRBJ2-7,TGTGCCAGTAGTGTCCAACCGGGACAGGGGAGCTCCTACGAGCAGTACTTC,CASSVQPGQGSSYEQYF
TRBD1,TRBV2,NA,TRBJ2-7,TGTGCCAGCAAGTTACAGGGGGCCTACGAGCAGTACTTC,CASKLQGAYEQYF
NA,TRBV6-5,NA,TRBJ2-7,TGTGCCAGCAGTTACTCCTTGGGTCGGAGCTACGAGCAGTACTTC,CASSYSLGRSYEQYF
NA,TRBV19,NA,TRBJ2-1,TGTGCCAGTAGTATCGAGGGATTGATCTACAATGAGCAGTTCTTC,CASSIEGLIYNEQFF
NA,TRBV6-1,NA,TRBJ2-7,TGTGCCAGCAGTTCGACTACCACGGAGCAGTACTTC,CASSSTTTEQYF
NA,TRBV4-1,NA,TRBJ1-4,TGCGCCAGCAGCCAAGACGTCGCAACTAATGAAAAACTGTTTTTT,CASSQDVATNEKLFF
TRBD1,TRBV6-1,NA,TRBJ2-1,TGTGCCAGCAGTGTAACAGGGGTTGAGCAGTTCTTC,CASSVTGVEQFF
TRBD1,TRBV7-3,NA,TRBJ1-1,TGTGCCAGCAGCTCTACCGGGACAGGGGACAAAGCTTTCTTT,CASSSTGTGDKAFF
NA,TRBV5-4,NA,TRBJ2-5,TGTGCCAGCAGCCGGGGAAGGGTCGAGACCCAGTACTTC,CASSRGRVETQYF
NA,TRBV6-6,few,TRBJ2-3,TGTGCCAGCAGTTCGCCTATTGCAGATACGCAGTATTTT,CASSSPIADTQYF
TRBD1,TRBV29-1,NA,TRBJ1-2,TGCAGCGTTATTTCAGACAGGGACTATGGCTACACCTTC,CSVISDRDYGYTF
NA,TRBV6-1,NA,TRBJ1-1,TGTGCCAGCAGGCTAAACACTGAAGCTTTCTTT,CASRLNTEAFF
NA,TRBV9,few,TRBJ1-3,TGTGCCAGCAGCGTGGAGGGGACCTCTGGAAACACCATATATTTT,CASSVEGTSGNTIYF
NA,TRBV7-9,NA,TRBJ1-2,TGTGCCAGCAGCTTAAATTCGCTCAGACAAACCCCTCATGGCTACACCTTC,CASSLNSLRQTPHGYTF
TRBD1,TRBV28,NA,TRBJ2-3,TGTGCCAGCAGCAGGACAGGCCCCACAGATACGCAGTATTTT,CASSRTGPTDTQYF
NA,TRBV13,NA,TRBJ1-1,TGTGCCAGCAGCATAAGGGACAAGGGCTACACTGAAGCTTTCTTT,CASSIRDKGYTEAFF
TRBD1,TRBV10-2,NA,TRBJ1-6,TGCGCCAGCAGGACAGGGGCGTCACCCCTCCACTTT,CASRTGASPLHF
NA,TRBV4-1,NA,TRBJ2-3,TGCGCCAGCAGCCAAGGGGCCGGCACAGATACGCAGTATTTT,CASSQGAGTDTQYF
NA,TRBV5-4,NA,TRBJ2-3,TGTGCCAGTTTGGGGGGAGATACGCAGTATTTT,CASLGGDTQYF
NA,TRBV28,NA,TRBJ2-7,TGTGCCAGCAGTTTTTCAGGCGACACCTACGAGCAGTACTTC,CASSFSGDTYEQYF
TRBD1,TRBV5-4,NA,TRBJ1-2,TGTGCCAGCAGCTTGGGTGACAGGGGCAACTATGGCTACACCTTC,CASSLGDRGNYGYTF
TRBD2,TRBV2,NA,TRBJ2-7,TGTGCCAGCAGTCATGGACTAGCTGGGACCAGCTCCTACGAGCAGTACTTC,CASSHGLAGTSSYEQYF
NA,TRBV7-9,NA,TRBJ1-1,TGTGCCAGCAGCACACGACGGGTGAACACTGAAGCTTTCTTT,CASSTRRVNTEAFF
TRBD1,TRBV6-4,few,TRBJ2-3,TGTGCCAGCAGTGCCGGGACAGGGGGGTCAGATACGCAGTATTTT,CASSAGTGGSDTQYF
TRBD2,TRBV19,NA,TRBJ2-7,TGTGCCAGTAGTTCCTACGGACTAGCGGGGGTTGGCGAGCAGTACTTC,CASSSYGLAGVGEQYF
TRBD2,TRBV19,NA,TRBJ2-1,TGTGCCAGTAGTATGGGGACTAGCGGGAGGGCCAATGAGCAGTTCTTC,CASSMGTSGRANEQFF
NA,TRBV4-1,NA,TRBJ2-5,TGCGCCAGCAGCCGCCCGGAGTACGGAGAGACCCAGTACTTC,CASSRPEYGETQYF
NA,TRBV5-6,NA,TRBJ1-2,TGTGCCAGCAGCTCCGGGCAGGGTTATGGCTACACCTTC,CASSSGQGYGYTF
TRBD1,TRBV14,few,TRBJ1-6,TGTGCCAGCAGCCCTTCTTCCCGGGACAGGCCTTTTTCACCCCTCCACTTT,CASSPSSRDRPFSPLHF
TRBD2,TRBV14,NA,TRBJ2-5,TGTGCCAGCAGCCTCTCGTCAGCGGGAGTGGGAGAGACCCAGTACTTC,CASSLSSAGVGETQYF
NA,TRBV9,NA,TRBJ1-1,TGTGCCAGCAGCGTAGCAAGCGGGGTTCAGAACACTGAAGCTTTCTTT,CASSVASGVQNTEAFF
NA,TRBV5-1,NA,TRBJ1-2,TGCGCCAGCAGCGGAGGGACCCTGGACTATGGCTACACCTTC,CASSGGTLDYGYTF
TRBD1,TRBV2,NA,TRBJ1-5,TGTGCCAGCACGGAGGGACAGAATCAGCCCCAGCATTTT,CASTEGQNQPQHF
TRBD1,TRBV4-1,NA,TRBJ2-7,TGCGCCAGCAGCCTTGGTCAGGGGGCTAGGGAGCAGTACTTC,CASSLGQGAREQYF
TRBD1,TRBV10-3,NA,TRBJ2-5,TGTGCCATCAGTGAGTCGACTCGGTCAGGGGGCAACCAAGAGACCCAGTACTTC,CAISESTRSGGNQETQYF
TRBD2,TRBV5-4,NA,TRBJ2-1,TGTGCCAGCAGCTTAGGCCCTAGCGGGAGGGCCAATGAGCAGTTCTTC,CASSLGPSGRANEQFF
TRBD1,TRBV5-1,NA,TRBJ2-3,TGCGCCAGCAGCATAAGACAGGGTCGGACAGATACGCAGTATTTT,CASSIRQGRTDTQYF
NA,TRBV5-4,NA,TRBJ2-3,TGTGCCAGCAGCTTGGTACTGGGTACGGGGGATACGCAGTATTTT,CASSLVLGTGDTQYF
TRBD1,TRBV9,NA,TRBJ2-2,TGTGCCAGCAGCCCCCAGACAGGGATCACCGGGGAGCTGTTTTTT,CASSPQTGITGELFF
TRBD2,TRBV4-1,NA,TRBJ2-7,TGCGCCAGCAGCGCAGAAAGCGGGGCCGGGGAGCAGTACTTC,CASSAESGAGEQYF
NA,TRBV7-9,NA,TRBJ2-7,TGTGCCAGCAGCTTATCCGGTTCCTACGAGCAGTACTTC,CASSLSGSYEQYF
NA,TRBV30,NA,TRBJ1-1,TGTGCCTGGAGTCAGGGAATAGGGGAAGCTTTCTTT,CAWSQGIGEAFF
NA,TRBV11-3,NA,TRBJ2-3,TGTGCCAGCAGCTTAAGGGACAAAGGCACAGATACGCAGTATTTT,CASSLRDKGTDTQYF
TRBD2,TRBV4-2,NA,TRBJ2-3,TGTGCCAGCAGCCAAGACCAAAGCCTGGGACTAGCGGGCTACACAGATACGCAGTATTTT,CASSQDQSLGLAGYTDTQYF
NA,TRBV25-1,NA,TRBJ2-7,TGTGCCAGCAGTGAATACGGTCCTAGCGACCCACTAGGGGACGAGCAGTACTTC,CASSEYGPSDPLGDEQYF
TRBD1,TRBV19,NA,TRBJ1-5,TGTGCCAGTAGTAGGGAGGGGTCTGGGAAAACGGGACAGGGACGTCAGCCCCAGCATTTT,CASSREGSGKTGQGRQPQHF
NA,TRBV11-2,few,TRBJ2-7,TGTGCCAGCAGTTATTCCGGGACACCGGAGCAGTACTTC,CASSYSGTPEQYF
TRBD1,TRBV7-9,NA,TRBJ1-2,TGTGCCAGCAGTGAATGGGACAGTGAGGGCTACACCTTC,CASSEWDSEGYTF
NA,TRBV28,NA,TRBJ2-5,TGTGCCAGCAGTTTAGACTACCAAGAAGAGACCCAGTACTTC,CASSLDYQEETQYF
TRBD2,TRBV30,NA,TRBJ2-5,TGTGCCTGGAGTGTCGGAGCGGGAGGGGGAGAGACCCAGTACTTC,CAWSVGAGGGETQYF
NA,TRBV11-2,NA,TRBJ1-1,TGTGCCAGCAGCTTAGATCTACAGGGTAGAGCTTTCTTT,CASSLDLQGRAFF
NA,TRBV29-1,NA,TRBJ2-5,TGCAGCGTTGAACAGCAAGAGACCCAGTACTTC,CSVEQQETQYF
TRBD1,TRBV5-6,NA,TRBJ2-7,TGTGCCAGCAGCTCCGGGACAGCCTACGAGCAGTACTTC,CASSSGTAYEQYF
NA,TRBV19,NA,TRBJ1-2,TGTGCCAGTAGGCCCACACAGGGTTTAGGCTATGGCTACACCTTC,CASRPTQGLGYGYTF
NA,TRBV19,NA,TRBJ2-6,TGTGCCAGTAGTATCCCCTCCGGCTCTGGGGCCAACGTCCTGACTTTC,CASSIPSGSGANVLTF
TRBD2,TRBV28,NA,TRBJ2-7,TGTGCCAGCAGTTTACCGCTAGCGGGAGGATACGAGCAGTACTTC,CASSLPLAGGYEQYF
NA,TRBV20-1,NA,TRBJ2-2,TGCAGTGCTCGGACTGCCGGGGAGCTGTTTTTT,CSARTAGELFF
TRBD1,TRBV18,NA,TRBJ1-2,TGTGCCAGCTCACCCCGACAGGGGGCGAGGCATGGCTACACCTTC,CASSPRQGARHGYTF